Below are 14 T cell receptor beta chains sequenced from a single sample in a study of blood T cell repertoires in COVID-19. TCRdb's table, derived via immunoSEQ multiplex PCR, lists solely in-frame clones and lacks some. The sample consists of approximately 170,000 clones, 83% of them appearing once. Material: peripheral blood. Receptors were obtained from a woman in her 70s with COVID-19, enrolled during active disease.

This chain links TRBV5-6 with TRBJ1-3; D perhaps matches TRBD1 (6 bases). Trimming cost V 5 bases and J 0 bases, with 15 bases left between them. The CDR3 is made up of 16 amino acids. Germline assignment: CDR1 SGHDT and CDR2 YYEEEE. The CDR3 is CASRLGQPYSGNTIYF. CDR3 bases: TGTGCCAGCAGATTAGGACAGCCCTACTCTGGAAACACCATATATTTT.

This chain uses TRBV2 with TRBJ1-3; 7 nucleotides agree with TRBD1. The CDR3 spans 15 residues. The V segment lost 4 bases and the J segment 2 bases; nucleotides outside the gene matches: 5. The germline V gene has CDR1 SNHLY and CDR2 FYNNEI. The CDR3 coding sequence is TGTGCCAGCAGTGTAGAGACAGGGCCTGGAAACACCATATATTTT. Translated, it gives CASSVETGPGNTIYF.

V gene TRBV6-6 combines with J gene TRBJ1-4, with D possibly matching TRBD1 (6 bases). The CDR3 length is 15 residues. V was trimmed by 6 bases and J by 2 bases, leaving 13 bases between them. Germline V gene sequence: CDR1 MNHNY, CDR2 SVGAGI (reference sequence). The CDR3 loop reads CASSRTGSTNEKLFF. Here the CDR3 DNA reads TGTGCCAGCAGCCGAACAGGGTCCACTAATGAAAAACTGTTTTTT.

The rearrangement links TRBV19 to TRBJ2-3; maybe TRBD2 (6 bases). Trimming removed 5 bases at V and 0 bases at J, with 12 bases between. The CDR3 consists of 15 residues. The V gene's germline CDR1 is LNHDA and CDR2 SQIVND (reference sequence). The CDR3 is CASSDGTRSTDTQYF. The CDR3 DNA is TGTGCCAGTAGTGACGGGACTCGTAGCACAGATACGCAGTATTTT.

This chain connects TRBV7-2 to TRBJ1-6; D is ambiguous. Germline values: CDR1 SGHTA, CDR2 FQGNSA. The CDR3 extends over 13 amino acids. The V end lost 2 bases, the J end lost 8 bases, and 7 bases lay between the germline ends. CDR3 coding DNA: TGTGCCAGCAGCTTAATGAGGGATTCACCCCTCCACTTT. Protein: CASSLMRDSPLHF.

The chain uses TRBV5-4 and TRBJ2-7; TRBD2 matches 15 bases. Per the germline V gene, CDR1 is SGHNT and CDR2 is YYREEE (reference sequence). The CDR3 contains 15 residues. Unmatched junction bases numbered 6, after V lost 4 bases and J lost 7 bases. CDR3 sequence reads: CASSLPGLAGGEQYF. The CDR3 nucleotides are TGTGCCAGCAGCCTTCCGGGACTAGCGGGAGGAGAGCAGTACTTC.

This chain uses TRBV3-1 (or the pseudogene TRBV3-2) with TRBJ1-4, with D maybe TRBD1 (5 bases). The V gene lost 4 bases and the J gene lost 10 bases, with 16 bases spanning the gap. The CDR3 is 14 residues long. In germline, CDR1 is LGHDT, CDR2 YNNKEL (reference sequence). CDR3 loop: CASSPRTGGGKLFF. The CDR3 DNA sequence: TGTGCCAGCAGCCCGCGGACGGGGGGAGGAAAACTGTTTTTT.

V gene TRBV7-3 combines with J gene TRBJ2-2, with D tentatively TRBD1 (6 bases). The CDR3 has 16 residues. The germline gives CDR1 SGHTA, CDR2 FQGTGA. Trimming removed 5 bases from V and 2 bases from J, with 15 bases in between. The DNA for the CDR3 is TGTGCCAGCAGCCCCACCGGGACATATAACACCGGGGAGCTGTTTTTT. It encodes CASSPTGTYNTGELFF.

The V gene is TRBV5-1, the J gene TRBJ1-2; D remains ambiguous. Trimming took off 0 bases at V and 2 bases at J, with 11 bases between the two ends. The CDR3 spans 15 residues. CDR1 is SGHRS, CDR2 YFSETQ, per germline. CDR3 bases: TGCGCCAGCAGCTTGGTTACAGACCGCAACTATGGCTACACCTTC. Encoded protein: CASSLVTDRNYGYTF.

The chain recombines TRBV6-5 with TRBJ2-7; possible D gene TRBD2, 7 bases. V dropped 4 bases and J dropped 7 bases, with 23 bases sitting between them. CDR1 and CDR2 from the germline V gene are MNHEY and SVGAGI. This CDR3 is 16 amino acids long. The chain's CDR3 is CASSLKGGEGRDEQYF. CDR3 sequence (DNA): TGTGCCAGCAGTTTAAAAGGGGGGGAGGGCCGTGATGAGCAGTACTTC.

This chain joins TRBV7-2 and TRBJ2-3, with 11 bases that match TRBD2. This CDR3 contains 16 residues. J gave up 1 base and V 1 base, and 1 base lay outside the gene matches. Per germline, CDR1 SGHTA and CDR2 FQGNSA. The CDR3 region is CASSLGSGRGTDTQYF. CDR3 bases: TGTGCCAGCAGCTTAGGTAGCGGGAGGGGCACAGATACGCAGTATTTT.

This CDR3 reads CASSLPSGQLNEKLFF. The CDR3 DNA follows: TGCGCCAGCAGCCTCCCTTCGGGACAGCTTAATGAAAAACTGTTTTTT. The chain carries TRBV5-1 and TRBJ1-4, with TRBD1 matching 7 bases. Germline-derived CDR1 and CDR2 are SGHRS and YFSETQ. V lost 4 bases to trimming and J lost 4 bases; unmatched junction nucleotides: 10. This CDR3 region has 16 residues.

This chain links TRBV5-4 with TRBJ2-1; TRBD2 agrees at 12 bases. The CDR3 is made up of 16 amino acids. Unmatched junction bases numbered 9, after V lost 5 bases and J lost 6 bases. Germline V lookup: CDR1 SGHNT, CDR2 YYREEE (reference sequence). CDR3 DNA: TGTGCCAGCAGGATTTCTAGCGGGAGGGCGTTCAATGAGCAGTTCTTC. Amino acid sequence: CASRISSGRAFNEQFF. The full variable domain, with the rest looked up from reference TRBV5-4 and TRBJ2-1, is ETGVTQSPTHLIKTRGQQVTLRCSSQSGHNTVSWYQQALGQGPQFIFQYYREEENGRGNFPPRFSGLQFPNYSSELNVNALELDDSALYLCASRISSGRAFNEQFFGPGTRLTVL.

V and J are TRBV29-1 and TRBJ1-5; possible D gene TRBD1, 6 bases. Germline CDR1 is SQVTM and CDR2 is ANQGSEA. The CDR3 is made up of 14 amino acids. Trimming left V 4 bases short and J 0 bases short, with 10 bases between. The CDR3 nucleotides are TGCAGCGTTGCCCAGGGGTATAGCAATCAGCCCCAGCATTTT. It specifies CSVAQGYSNQPQHF.